Given below is one T cell receptor beta chain in context. Before being deemed recovered, Cohort 3 donors had two negative PCRs, clearance, or symptom resolution. Only in-frame clones appear in the TCRdb table, and some are missing; sequencing was by immunoSEQ multiplex PCR. The table shows 310,000 or so clones, with approximately 84% occurring only once. CDR3 size: 17 residues. Looked up from germline, CDR1 is MGHRA and CDR2 is YSYEKL. The V and J ends lost 3 bases and 4 bases respectively, with 21 bases between them. This record comes from a study of blood T cell repertoires in COVID-19. The genes are TRBV4-1 and TRBJ1-2, with D maybe TRBD1 (6 bases). The sequence was collected from a woman in her late teens or twenties who had recovered from COVID-19. The sample was PBMCs or T cells enriched from blood (not recorded which). The CDR3 region has the DNA TGCGCCAGCAGCCACGAATCTAGGGGGGGGCCCGGCTATGGCTACACCTTC. Protein: CASSHESRGGPGYGYTF.